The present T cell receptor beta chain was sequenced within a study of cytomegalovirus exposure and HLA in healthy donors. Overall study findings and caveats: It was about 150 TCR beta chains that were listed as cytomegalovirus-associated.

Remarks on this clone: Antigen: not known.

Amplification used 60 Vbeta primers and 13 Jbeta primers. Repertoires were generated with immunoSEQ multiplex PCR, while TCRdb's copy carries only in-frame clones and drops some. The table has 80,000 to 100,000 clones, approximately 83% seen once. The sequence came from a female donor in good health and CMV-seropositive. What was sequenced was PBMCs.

For the CDR3, the DNA is TGTGCCAGTAGTCTAACCGGGACAGGGGGCGCCGCGTGTACCTTC. It specifies CASSLTGTGGAACTF. J is TRBJ1-2 and V is TRBV19; 12 bases map to TRBD1. Germline-derived CDR1 and CDR2 are LNHDA and SQIVND (reference sequence). The CDR3 consists of 15 residues. The trim removed 5 bases at V and 14 bases at J, leaving 15 bases unmatched.